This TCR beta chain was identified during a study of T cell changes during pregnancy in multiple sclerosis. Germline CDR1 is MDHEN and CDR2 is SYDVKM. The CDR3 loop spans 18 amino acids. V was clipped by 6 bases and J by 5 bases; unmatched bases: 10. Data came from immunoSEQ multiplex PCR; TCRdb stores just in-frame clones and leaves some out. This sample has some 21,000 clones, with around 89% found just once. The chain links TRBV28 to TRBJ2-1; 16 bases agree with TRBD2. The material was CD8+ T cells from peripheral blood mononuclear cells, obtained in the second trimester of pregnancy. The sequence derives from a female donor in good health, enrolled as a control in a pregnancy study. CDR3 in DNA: TGTGCCAGCAGGGGACTAGCGGGAGGGCCTCGGCTTAACAATGAGCAGTTCTTC. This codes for CASRGLAGGPRLNNEQFF.